Listed below are T cell receptor beta chains from one sample, sequenced in a study of control samples from healthy donors and cancer patients. Sequenced by immunoSEQ multiplex PCR; TCRdb stores in-frame clones only, minus some. The sample holds 150,000 to 200,000 clones; 85% to 90% are singletons and the top ten take over 4%. The material sequenced was blood. The receptors shown here come from a young woman in good health. The CDR3 runs from the conserved cysteine through the conserved F or W. The D gene is left open where the match is weak. Clone size appears in some rows only: once, few, many, or a class for an expanded clone.

CDR3 DNA	CDR3 protein	D gene	J gene	clone size	V gene
TGTGCCAGCAGCTCGGCGGTCAGGAGAGATCAGCCCCAGCATTTT	CASSSAVRRDQPQHF	.	TRBJ1-5	few	TRBV5-5
TGTGCCAGCAGCTTAAGAGGCGTGGGGGGCTACACCTTC	CASSLRGVGGYTF	.	TRBJ1-2	.	TRBV7-9
TGTGCCAGTAGTATTACAGGGGGCGGGGAGACCCAGTACTTC	CASSITGGGETQYF	TRBD1	TRBJ2-5	.	TRBV19
TGTGCCAGCAGCCAAGATGGCAGGGGGTCTGAGCAGTTCTTC	CASSQDGRGSEQFF	TRBD1	TRBJ2-1	.	TRBV3-1/TRBV3-2
TGTGCCAGCAGTTTAGTTATCCAGTCGGAGCAGTTCTTC	CASSLVIQSEQFF	.	TRBJ2-1	once	TRBV27
TGTGCCAGCAGCCAAAATATAATGAACACTGAAGCTTTCTTT	CASSQNIMNTEAFF	.	TRBJ1-1	.	TRBV3-1/TRBV3-2
TGTGCCTGGACGTCCCATGGGACCGCCGTATATGGCTACACCTTC	CAWTSHGTAVYGYTF	.	TRBJ1-2	.	TRBV30
TGTGCCACCGCGCCGGCAGCTGGGCTCGAGCAGTACTTT	CATAPAAGLEQYF	.	TRBJ2-7	.	TRBV19
TGTGCCAGCAGCCCCCCCGGGGCCCGCACAGATACGCAGTATTTT	CASSPPGARTDTQYF	.	TRBJ2-3	.	TRBV3-1/TRBV3-2
TGTGCCAGCAGTTACGGACTAGCGGGGGGGCCTAGGGATACGCAGTATTTT	CASSYGLAGGPRDTQYF	TRBD2	TRBJ2-3	.	TRBV27
TGTGCCAGCAGTTCAACCGAAGAGACCCAGTACTTC	CASSSTEETQYF	.	TRBJ2-5	.	TRBV27
TGTGCCAGCAGCTTAGTGATGGGCGGGGGGAGCACAGATACGCAGTATTTT	CASSLVMGGGSTDTQYF	TRBD2	TRBJ2-3	.	TRBV7-2
TGTGCCAGCAAACCCAGCGGGAGCTCCTACGAGCAGTACTTC	CASKPSGSSYEQYF	TRBD2	TRBJ2-7	.	TRBV6-5
TGTGCCAGCCTCGGGTGGGGACAGGGGCGCACTGAAGCTTTCTTT	CASLGWGQGRTEAFF	TRBD1	TRBJ1-1	.	TRBV7-8
TGTGCCAGCAGTTGGACCGACAGGGGGGAGACTGAAGCTTTCTTT	CASSWTDRGETEAFF	TRBD1	TRBJ1-1	.	TRBV6-5
TGTGCCACCAGTGATTTACCTAGGGGAGCCATTACCGGGGAGCTGTTTTTT	CATSDLPRGAITGELFF	.	TRBJ2-2	once	TRBV24-1
TGTGCCAGCAGTTTCGTTCCCCTGGCCAAAAACATTCAGTACTTC	CASSFVPLAKNIQYF	.	TRBJ2-4	.	TRBV27
TGCAGCGCGAAAGTACCGGGCCTTAGCTCCTACGAGCAGTACTTC	CSAKVPGLSSYEQYF	.	TRBJ2-7	.	TRBV29-1
TGTGCCAGCTCACTACGACAGGGGGAGACCCAGTACTTC	CASSLRQGETQYF	TRBD1	TRBJ2-5	.	TRBV18
TGTGCTAGCAGCTTGGGGACTAGAATGTCGGATACGCAGTATTTT	CASSLGTRMSDTQYF	TRBD2	TRBJ2-3	.	TRBV7-7
TGTGCCAGCAGTTTGCTAGCGGGCCGTTACGAGCAGTACTTC	CASSLLAGRYEQYF	TRBD2	TRBJ2-7	.	TRBV28
TGTGCCAGCAGACTCCGCCAGGGAGGGTTGAATGAGCAGTTCTTC	CASRLRQGGLNEQFF	TRBD2	TRBJ2-1	once	TRBV7-9
TGTGCCAGCAGCAGCGCGGGGGGGCGGACAGATACGCAGTATTTT	CASSSAGGRTDTQYF	TRBD2	TRBJ2-3	once	TRBV9
TGTGCCACCAGCAGAAGCAAACTCACTAGCGGGACCTACAATGAGCAGTTCTTC	CATSRSKLTSGTYNEQFF	TRBD2	TRBJ2-1	.	TRBV15
TGTGCCAGCAGTCCTAGTGCAGATACGCAGTATTTT	CASSPSADTQYF	.	TRBJ2-3	.	TRBV6-6
TGTGCCAGCAGCTCTGGGGTACCTGAAGCTTTCTTT	CASSSGVPEAFF	.	TRBJ1-1	.	TRBV7-9
TGTGCCAGTAGTAGGGCAGCTAGCACAGATACGCAGTATTTT	CASSRAASTDTQYF	.	TRBJ2-3	.	TRBV19
TGTGCCAGCAGTTTATCCCGGGAGACCCAGTACTTC	CASSLSRETQYF	.	TRBJ2-5	many	TRBV12-3/TRBV12-4
TGTGCCAGCTCACCAGGGACAGGAGCTTACGAGCAGTACTTC	CASSPGTGAYEQYF	TRBD1	TRBJ2-7	.	TRBV18
TGTGCCAGCAGCCAAGTCCGTCAGGGTAACCATGGCTACACCTTC	CASSQVRQGNHGYTF	.	TRBJ1-2	.	TRBV14
TGTGCCTGGAGTTTATCTAGCGGGGGCCTGCTCTTTTTACTGGATGAGCAGTTCTTC	CAWSLSSGGLLFLLDEQFF	TRBD2	TRBJ2-1	.	TRBV30
TGTGCCACCGGGGGGACAAGCACAGATACGCAGTATTTT	CATGGTSTDTQYF	.	TRBJ2-3	.	TRBV19
TGTGCCAGCAGTGACCCAGGGGCCGTAAACACTGAAGCTTTCTTT	CASSDPGAVNTEAFF	.	TRBJ1-1	.	TRBV6-1
TGTGCCAGCAGCTTGCCCCTAGCGGGACAAGAGACCCAGTACTTC	CASSLPLAGQETQYF	TRBD2	TRBJ2-5	.	TRBV5-6
TGTGCCAGCAGCTTGTTAAACACTGAAGCTTTCTTT	CASSLLNTEAFF	.	TRBJ1-1	.	TRBV5-4
TGTGCCAGTAGAACAGGACGCACTGAAGCTTTCTTT	CASRTGRTEAFF	.	TRBJ1-1	.	TRBV19
TGTGCCATCAGTGAGGAGACTTGGGGCTACACCTTC	CAISEETWGYTF	.	TRBJ1-2	once	TRBV10-3
TGCAGCGTTGTTGGGACTAGCGGGAGTCGTAATGAGCAGTTCTTC	CSVVGTSGSRNEQFF	TRBD2	TRBJ2-1	few	TRBV29-1